Below are 2 T cell receptor beta chains sequenced from a single sample in a study of radiotherapy plus CTLA-4 blockade in lung cancer. TCRdb's table, derived via immunoSEQ multiplex PCR, lists solely in-frame clones and lacks some. The sample holds 48,000 or so clones; just under 85% are singletons and the top ten take around 4.8%. The sequencing here drew on peripheral blood, taken from a patient treated with radiotherapy plus ipilimumab. These receptors were collected from a human donor with non-small cell lung cancer whose response to radiotherapy plus ipilimumab could not be evaluated.

The V call is TRBV2, the J call TRBJ2-1; weak D call: TRBD1 (5 bases). Deletions cut 8 bases from V and 4 bases from J, with 12 bases between. The V gene's germline CDR1 is SNHLY and CDR2 FYNNEI. This CDR3 spans 13 amino acids. DNA of the CDR3: TGTGCCAGCCGACAGCGACCGTACAATGAGCAGTTCTTC. Its translation is CASRQRPYNEQFF. The full variable domain, with the rest looked up from reference TRBV2 and TRBJ2-1, is EPEVTQTPSHQVTQMGQEVILRCVPISNHLYFYWYRQILGQKVEFLVSFYNNEISEKSEIFDDQFSVERPDGSNFTLKIRSTKLEDSAMYFCASRQRPYNEQFFGPGTRLTVL.

This chain uses TRBV14 with TRBJ2-1; D is possibly TRBD2 (6 bases). V lost 1 base to trimming and J lost 13 bases, with 17 bases between them. Germline V CDR1 and CDR2: SGHDN, FVKESK. This CDR3 comprises 14 residues. The CDR3 region is CASSQVGSWAGQFF. The CDR3 DNA reads TGTGCCAGCAGCCAAGTCGGGAGTTGGGCGGGACAGTTCTTC.